This TCR beta chain appears in the sequencing data of a study of cytomegalovirus exposure and HLA in healthy donors. This CDR3 is built from 15 residues. Germline assignment: CDR1 MNHEY and CDR2 SVGAGI. With 5 bases removed from V and 4 bases from J, the gap between germline ends came to 17 bases. The PCR contained 60 Vbeta and 13 Jbeta primers. Profiled with immunoSEQ multiplex PCR; TCRdb holds only in-frame clones, not every one. The sample has 160,000 or so clones, around 75% seen once. The receptor's source is a young man in good health and CMV-seropositive. The sequencing input was PBMCs. V gene TRBV6-5 combines with J gene TRBJ1-1; TRBD1 is a possible D gene (5 bases). This chain's CDR3 is CASSLTGGGSTEAFF. Here the CDR3 DNA reads TGTGCCAGCAGTCTAACCGGGGGGGGGTCCACTGAAGCTTTCTTT.